This record concerns one T cell receptor (beta chain) sequence. Its antigen is unidentified. These data are taken from a study of graft-versus-host responses after intestinal transplantation. On the study more broadly: Transplants were multivisceral, liver-intestinal, or isolated intestinal. Study results and caveats: Present in recipient marrow, GvH clones included some that appeared first in ileum or blood. In patients with graft-donor T cell macrochimerism, allograft graft-versus-host to host-versus-graft clonal ratios were high. HvG clone declines early post-transplant were associated with peak circulating GvH levels.

Using immunoSEQ multiplex PCR, the repertoire was profiled, and TCRdb retains in-frame clones only, with some absent. Of more than 70,000 clones in the sample, roughly nine tenths were seen once. CDR1 and CDR2 (germline): KGHSH, LQKENI. V lost 6 bases, J lost 4 bases, and 10 bases lay in between. The CDR3 length is 13 residues. This sequence was found in a human donor who received an intestinal transplant. The genes are TRBV18 and TRBJ1-5, with a tentative D call TRBD1 (5 bases). The sequences come from unstimulated CD4+ T cells sorted from spleen or lymph node cells, collected before intestinal transplant. The chain's CDR3 is CASSPQGNQPQHF. DNA for the CDR3: TGTGCCAGCTCGCCCCAGGGAAATCAGCCCCAGCATTTT.